The 16 T cell receptor beta chains below come from one sample, sequenced in a study of T cells in Graves' hyperthyroidism and ophthalmopathy. Using RNA transcripts as the source, TCR beta CDR3 regions were amplified. Carried out on the TCR CDR3, a first-round RT-PCR used the HTBI primer set. TCRdb called the multiplex PCR reads again in MiXCR, with one record for every CDR3 protein. The sample contains about 400,000 distinct CDR3 sequences, around 25% of which appear only once. Sequenced input: blood. The receptors were sampled from a man over 45 with Graves' hyperthyroidism.

This clonotype was found many times. The V and J genes are TRBV7-8 and TRBJ2-5, with a weak D call TRBD1 (5 bases). CDR3 size: 13 residues. Germline values: CDR1 SGHVS, CDR2 FQNEAQ. V was trimmed by 9 bases and J by 5 bases, leaving 16 bases between them. The CDR3 loop is CASLRRGSETQYF. The CDR3 DNA follows: TGTGCCAGTCTTAGAAGGGGTTCTGAGACCCAGTACTTC.

In this sample, this clonotype turned up a few times. CDR3 in amino acids: CASSQDQGVGETQYF. DNA of the CDR3: TGCGCCAGCAGCCAAGATCAGGGGGTGGGGGAGACCCAGTACTTC. The V call is TRBV4-1, the J call TRBJ2-5; TRBD1 matches at 7 bases. Germline loops: CDR1 MGHRA, CDR2 YSYEKL. Unmatched junction bases numbered 6, after V lost 0 bases and J lost 5 bases. CDR3 length: 15 amino acids.

The rearrangement joins TRBV11-2 to TRBJ2-3; 14 bases are shared with TRBD2. This CDR3 region has 18 residues. The V segment lost 1 base and the J segment 1 base; nucleotides outside the gene matches: 4. The germline V gene has CDR1 SGHAT and CDR2 FQNNGV. The CDR3 loop reads CASSLAPGLAGGTDTQYF. The CDR3 DNA reads TGTGCCAGCAGCTTAGCGCCGGGACTAGCGGGAGGCACAGATACGCAGTATTTT.

This clonotype was picked up many times. The chain uses TRBV6-1 and TRBJ2-1, with D tentatively TRBD1 (6 bases). V lost 4 bases, J lost 5 bases, and 12 bases lay in between. This CDR3 comprises 14 residues. Per the germline V gene, CDR1 is MNHNS and CDR2 is SASEGT. CDR3 bases: TGTGCCAGCAGTGCGCGGACAGCTAACAATGAGCAGTTCTTC. Translating gives CASSARTANNEQFF.

This clonotype appeared a few times. The chain uses TRBV2 and TRBJ2-1; 10 bases are shared with TRBD1. V lost 4 bases to trimming and J lost 3 bases; unmatched junction nucleotides: 3. Germline CDR1 reads SNHLY; CDR2 reads FYNNEI. This CDR3 region has 15 residues. The CDR3 region is CASSGTGGDYNEQFF. The CDR3 DNA sequence: TGTGCCAGCAGTGGGACAGGGGGGGACTACAATGAGCAGTTCTTC.

V and J are TRBV4-2 and TRBJ2-7; 8 bases fit TRBD2. The CDR3 sequence is 15 residues long. V was clipped by 1 base and J by 6 bases; unmatched bases: 8. Germline CDR1 reads LGHNA; CDR2 reads YNFKEQ. The DNA of the CDR3 is TGTGCCAGCAGCCAAGTATCCGGGAGGGCCGTCGAGCAGTACTTC. This sequence encodes CASSQVSGRAVEQYF.

This clonotype was seen more than once but under ten times. This chain joins TRBV30 and TRBJ1-3; D is undetermined. The CDR3 runs 11 residues. In germline, CDR1 is GTSNPN, CDR2 SVGIG (reference sequence). Trimming left V 0 bases short and J 3 bases short, with 0 bases between. As DNA, the CDR3 is TGTGCCTGGAGTGTTGGAAACACCATATATTTT. It encodes CAWSVGNTIYF. Drawing the rest from reference TRBV30 and TRBJ1-3, the complete variable domain is SQTIHQWPATLVQPVGSPLSLECTVEGTSNPNLYWYRQAAGRGLQLLFYSVGIGQISSEVPQNLSASRPQDRQFILSSKKLLLSDSGFYLCAWSVGNTIYFGEGSWLTVV.

V is TRBV15 and J is TRBJ1-3; D not certain. V was trimmed by 2 bases and J by 0 bases, leaving 5 bases between them. Per germline, CDR1 LNHNV and CDR2 YYDKDF (reference sequence). This CDR3 comprises 14 residues. CDR3 nucleotides: TGTGCCACCAGCAGAACTGGCTCTGGAAACACCATATATTTT. It translates to CATSRTGSGNTIYF.

This clonotype occurred many times. This chain connects TRBV7-9 to TRBJ2-1; 9 bases match TRBD2. Germline trimming cut 0 bases from V and 5 bases from J; bases unmatched to any gene: 8. The CDR3 loop spans 17 amino acids. Germline V gives CDR1 SEHNR, CDR2 FQNEAQ (reference sequence). Here the CDR3 reads CASSLAASGAPNNEQFF. In DNA form, the CDR3 reads TGTGCCAGCAGCTTAGCGGCTAGCGGGGCCCCTAACAATGAGCAGTTCTTC.

This clonotype has a handful of counts. This chain joins TRBV29-1 and TRBJ1-1; 9 nucleotides agree with TRBD1. Germline values: CDR1 SQVTM, CDR2 ANQGSEA. The CDR3 contains 14 residues. Trimming took 3 bases from V and 6 from J; bases not matched to a gene: 8. The CDR3: CSVDKTGGGPEAFF. In DNA, the CDR3 is TGCAGCGTTGATAAGACAGGGGGGGGTCCTGAAGCTTTCTTT.

This chain connects TRBV20-1 to TRBJ2-1, with D perhaps matching TRBD2 (6 bases). The ends were cut back, 3 bases at V and 6 bases at J, with 18 bases in the middle. There are 15 residues in the CDR3. CDR1 and CDR2 (germline): DFQATT, SNEGSKA (reference sequence). CDR3 amino acids: CSASRLRAGSNEQFF. The CDR3 DNA is TGCAGTGCTAGCAGGTTGAGGGCGGGGAGCAATGAGCAGTTCTTC.

The chain carries TRBV12-3 or TRBV12-4 and TRBJ2-7, with D tentatively TRBD1 or TRBD2 (5 bases each). This CDR3 has 14 amino acids. Trimming removed 6 bases from V and 0 bases from J, with 12 bases in between. CDR3 sequence reads: CASRARDLSYEQYF. For the CDR3, the DNA is TGTGCCAGCAGGGCCAGGGACCTCTCCTACGAGCAGTACTTC.

In regard to this clonotype: A much larger clone is a single base away; this may be a read error. The gene calls are TRBV20-1 and TRBJ2-1, with D maybe TRBD2 (6 bases). This CDR3 is built from 13 residues. Trimming left V 3 bases short and J 12 bases short, with 18 bases between. Germline V CDR1 and CDR2: DFQATT, SNEGSKA (reference sequence). The CDR3 DNA reads TGCAGTGCTAGGGGTTCGACTACCGGGGGGCAGTTCTTC. This encodes CSARGSTTGGQFF.

V is TRBV6-1 and J is TRBJ1-5; tentative D call: TRBD1 (6 bases). Germline CDR1 and CDR2: MNHNS and SASEGT. This CDR3 has 15 residues. V gave up 10 bases and J gave up 4 bases, with 20 bases separating them. Written as DNA, the CDR3 is TGTGCCACCAACCCCACCTCAAGGGGGAATCAGCCCCAGCATTTT. It translates to CATNPTSRGNQPQHF.

This clonotype turned up a few times. This sequence joins TRBV27 and TRBJ1-2, with D unclear. This CDR3 has 14 residues. CDR1 and CDR2 from the germline V gene are MNHEY and SMNVEV (reference sequence). The V and J ends lost 0 bases and 6 bases respectively, with 11 bases between them. The CDR3 protein is CASSLSMGMDGYTF. The CDR3 DNA reads as TGTGCCAGCAGTTTATCTATGGGAATGGATGGCTACACCTTC.

V and J are TRBV20-1 and TRBJ2-3, with TRBD1 identical over 10 bases. The CDR3 spans 15 residues. Germline V CDR1 and CDR2: DFQATT, SNEGSKA (reference sequence). Trimming at V came to 3 bases and at J to 0 bases, leaving 3 bases not matched to a gene. The CDR3 loop reads CSASRQGASTDTQYF. The CDR3 coding sequence is TGCAGTGCTAGCCGACAGGGGGCGAGCACAGATACGCAGTATTTT.